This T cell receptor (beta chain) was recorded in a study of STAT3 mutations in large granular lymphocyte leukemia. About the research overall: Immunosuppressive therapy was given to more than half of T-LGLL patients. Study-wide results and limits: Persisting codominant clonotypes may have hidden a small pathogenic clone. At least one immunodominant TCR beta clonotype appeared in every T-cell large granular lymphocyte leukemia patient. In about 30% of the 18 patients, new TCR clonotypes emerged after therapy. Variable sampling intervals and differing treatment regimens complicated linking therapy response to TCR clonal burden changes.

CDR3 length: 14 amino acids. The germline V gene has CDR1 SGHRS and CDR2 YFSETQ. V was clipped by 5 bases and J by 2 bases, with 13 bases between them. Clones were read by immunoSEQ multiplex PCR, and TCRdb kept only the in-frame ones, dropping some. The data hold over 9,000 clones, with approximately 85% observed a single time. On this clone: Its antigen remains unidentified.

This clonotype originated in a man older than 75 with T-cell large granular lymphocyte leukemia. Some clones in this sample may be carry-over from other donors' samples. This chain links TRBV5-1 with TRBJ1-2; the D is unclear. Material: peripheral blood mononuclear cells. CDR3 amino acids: CASRGSPGNYGYTF. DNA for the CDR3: TGCGCCAGCAGAGGGTCTCCTGGGAACTATGGCTACACCTTC.